The next 28 T cell receptor beta chains were all read from a single sample in a study of blood T cell repertoires in COVID-19. Assay: immunoSEQ multiplex PCR; the TCRdb copy retains only in-frame clones and omits some. The data show around 270,000 clones, around 84% seen once. Input material: peripheral blood. The receptors originated from a woman aged 40 to 49 who had recovered from COVID-19.

The chain is built from TRBV6-2 or TRBV6-3 and TRBJ1-2, with TRBD1 identical over 7 bases. Unmatched junction bases numbered 7, after V lost 2 bases and J lost 1 base. Germline values: CDR1 MNHEY, CDR2 SVGEGT. The CDR3 runs to 16 residues. The DNA of the CDR3 is TGTGCCAGCAGTTACGGAGACGACAGGGATAACTATGGCTACACCTTC. Its protein product is CASSYGDDRDNYGYTF.

The chain uses TRBV2 and TRBJ1-1; the D gene is possibly TRBD1 (5 bases). CDR3 length: 13 residues. Trimming removed 4 bases at V and 10 bases at J, with 16 bases between. Germline CDR1 and CDR2: SNHLY and FYNNEI. CDR3 loop: CASSGSRAGVAFF. Written as DNA, the CDR3 is TGTGCCAGCAGTGGAAGCAGGGCGGGGGTAGCTTTCTTT.

V usage is TRBV27 and J usage is TRBJ1-6; 9 bases agree with TRBD1. The ends lost 6 bases at V and 10 bases at J; junction bases unmatched: 10. CDR3 size: 15 residues. CDR1 is MNHEY and CDR2 is SMNVEV in the germline V gene (reference sequence). The CDR3 loop is CASRPLGQGKSPLHF. The CDR3 bases are TGTGCCAGCAGGCCTCTGGGACAGGGTAAATCACCCCTCCACTTT.

V and J are TRBV6-2 or TRBV6-3 and TRBJ2-1, with 12 positions matching TRBD2. Trimming took 4 bases from V and 9 from J; bases not matched to a gene: 13. Germline loops: CDR1 MNHEY, CDR2 SVGEGT. The CDR3 spans 17 residues. Here the CDR3 DNA reads TGTGCCAGCAGTTTCCCCGCGGGACTAGCGGGTGGGAGTGAGCAGTTCTTC. This translates into CASSFPAGLAGGSEQFF.

The J gene is TRBJ2-3, the V gene TRBV5-8; TRBD1 matches at 7 bases. Germline CDR1 SGHTS, CDR2 YDEGEE. V shed 4 bases, J shed 5 bases, and the junction held 10 bases outside the gene matches. The CDR3 is 15 amino acids. CDR3 in amino acids: CASSQGQRSLDTQYF. The CDR3, as DNA: TGTGCCAGCAGCCAGGGACAGCGGTCGCTAGATACGCAGTATTTT.

The chain carries TRBV5-5 and TRBJ2-7; 7 nucleotides align to TRBD1. CDR1 and CDR2 (germline): SGHKS, YYEKEE (reference sequence). The CDR3 is 15 amino acids. V dropped 4 bases and J dropped 0; count of bases not matched to a gene: 7. CDR3 sequence (DNA): TGTGCCAGCAGCCTCGGGACAGCAAACTCCTACGAGCAGTACTTC. Translating gives CASSLGTANSYEQYF.

The chain employs TRBV30 and TRBJ2-7; 10 bases align to TRBD1. The V gene's germline CDR1 is GTSNPN and CDR2 SVGIG (reference sequence). The CDR3 is 15 residues long. Germline trimming cut 4 bases from V and 3 bases from J; bases unmatched to any gene: 9. CDR3 in DNA: TGTGCCTGGACTCCGGGACAGGGGCTTGGCTACGAGCAGTACTTC. Its protein product is CAWTPGQGLGYEQYF. The whole variable domain, filled in from reference TRBV30 and TRBJ2-7, reads SQTIHQWPATLVQPVGSPLSLECTVEGTSNPNLYWYRQAAGRGLQLLFYSVGIGQISSEVPQNLSASRPQDRQFILSSKKLLLSDSGFYLCAWTPGQGLGYEQYFGPGTRLTVT.

This clone was recorded only once. The rearrangement uses TRBV6-1 and TRBJ1-5, with a tentative D call TRBD1 (5 bases). The V end was cut by 2 bases, the J end by 15 bases, with 14 bases between. The CDR3 extends over 12 amino acids. Germline assignment: CDR1 MNHNS and CDR2 SASEGT. CDR3 protein: CASSEWGQIGHF. Written as DNA, the CDR3 is TGTGCCAGCAGTGAATGGGGCCAGATAGGGCATTTT.

The chain joins TRBV30 to TRBJ1-1; unclear D gene. The germline V gene has CDR1 GTSNPN and CDR2 SVGIG (reference sequence). The germline V and J ends were trimmed by 3 bases and 6 bases, with 14 bases remaining between them. CDR3 length: 13 residues. The CDR3 reads CAWRLLKFAEAFF. The CDR3 region has the DNA TGTGCCTGGAGACTCCTAAAATTTGCTGAAGCTTTCTTT.

The V and J genes are TRBV6-5 and TRBJ1-2; D remains unclear. V lost 0 bases, J lost 1 base, and 9 bases lay in between. Germline CDR1 reads MNHEY; CDR2 reads SVGAGI. The CDR3 is made up of 15 amino acids. Here the CDR3 DNA reads TGTGCCAGCAGTTACTCCGCGCGGGGTAACTATGGCTACACCTTC. It is translated as CASSYSARGNYGYTF.

V and J are TRBV2 and TRBJ1-1, with D perhaps TRBD1 (5 bases). The CDR3 is 12 amino acids. In germline, CDR1 is SNHLY, CDR2 FYNNEI. V was pared by 6 bases and J by 7 bases, with 12 bases between. CDR3 sequence: CASRRQGHEAFF. The CDR3, as DNA: TGTGCCAGCAGACGTCAGGGTCATGAAGCTTTCTTT.

The J gene is TRBJ2-7, the V gene TRBV18; weak D call: TRBD2 (6 bases). Germline assignment: CDR1 KGHSH and CDR2 LQKENI. The CDR3 extends over 14 amino acids. V was cut by 0 bases and J by 6 bases, with 12 bases left in between. DNA of the CDR3: TGTGCCAGCTCACCACCGGGGACTGGGTTCGAGCAGTACTTC. Its protein product is CASSPPGTGFEQYF.

The V call is TRBV2, the J call TRBJ2-5; 10 nucleotides line up with TRBD2. Losses at the gene ends were 4 bases for V and 2 bases for J; bases not matched to a gene: 4. Germline-derived CDR1 and CDR2 are SNHLY and FYNNEI. This CDR3 is built from 15 residues. The CDR3 protein is CASSVGTSEQETQYF. The CDR3 nucleotides are TGTGCCAGCAGTGTGGGGACTAGCGAACAAGAGACCCAGTACTTC.

The table lists this clone with a few counts. The chain uses TRBV21-1 and TRBJ1-2; the table's TRBD1 call for D was not verified on the DNA. TRBV21-1 is a documented pseudogene. This CDR3 has 14 amino acids. The CDR3 sequence is CASSKIQSNYGYTF. CDR3 DNA sequence: TGTGCCAGCAGCAAAATACAGTCTAACTATGGCTACACCTTC.

The chain recombines TRBV10-3 with TRBJ1-1; D not resolved. The CDR3 consists of 13 residues. V was clipped by 8 bases and J by 5 bases, with 15 bases between them. Germline loops: CDR1 ENHRY, CDR2 SYGVKD. CDR3 loop: CAIYRALGTEAFF. CDR3 coding DNA: TGTGCCATCTACCGGGCACTAGGAACTGAAGCTTTCTTT.

This clone was counted many times. The chain links TRBV5-1 to TRBJ2-7, with 8 bases fitting TRBD1. Trimming removed 0 bases from V and 2 bases from J; junction bases left unmatched: 4. There are 15 residues in the CDR3. The germline CDR1 and CDR2 sequences are SGHRS and YFSETQ. The CDR3 loop is CASSLGQGNTYEQYF. For the CDR3, the DNA is TGCGCCAGCAGCTTGGGACAGGGGAACACCTACGAGCAGTACTTC.

This rearrangement joins TRBV5-5 to TRBJ1-2, with 9 bases lining up with TRBD1. The CDR3 has 15 amino acids. The V segment lost 4 bases and the J segment 7 bases; nucleotides outside the gene matches: 11. The germline CDR1 and CDR2 sequences are SGHKS and YYEKEE (reference sequence). CDR3 coding DNA: TGTGCCAGCAGCAGGGGACAGGGACGGGCGGGTGGCTACACCTTC. Its translation: CASSRGQGRAGGYTF.

The genes are TRBV5-5 and TRBJ1-1; D not certain. V lost 0 bases and J lost 3, with 6 bases in between. There are 13 residues in the CDR3. CDR1 is SGHKS and CDR2 is YYEKEE in the germline V gene (reference sequence). CDR3 amino acids: CASSLVFDTEAFF. In nucleotides, the CDR3 is TGTGCCAGCAGCTTGGTATTCGACACTGAAGCTTTCTTT.

This chain links TRBV6-2 or TRBV6-3 with TRBJ2-5; the D is unclear. The CDR3 length is 14 residues. Germline-derived CDR1 and CDR2 are MNHEY and SVGEGT. Trimming took off 1 base at V and 5 bases at J, with 11 bases between the two ends. Written as DNA, the CDR3 is TGTGCCAGCAGTTACTATCGTCGTGTTGAGACCCAGTACTTC. Protein sequence: CASSYYRRVETQYF.

V and J are TRBV6-4 and TRBJ2-3; 9 bases agree with TRBD2. This CDR3 spans 15 amino acids. The germline V gene has CDR1 MRHNA and CDR2 SNTAGT. Trimming took 3 bases from V and 3 from J; bases not matched to a gene: 4. CDR3 bases: TGTGCCAGCAGTGAACAGAGCGGGGGGACAGATACGCAGTATTTT. Translating gives CASSEQSGGTDTQYF.

The table lists this clone with a count of one. This chain connects TRBV28 to TRBJ2-7, with D possibly TRBD1 on 6 matching bases. V lost 4 bases to trimming and J lost 4 bases, with 14 bases between them. There are 14 residues in the CDR3. Germline V gives CDR1 MDHEN, CDR2 SYDVKM. The CDR3 region is CASSSAGTQYEQYF. The DNA for the CDR3 is TGTGCCAGCAGTTCCGCTGGGACACAATACGAGCAGTACTTC.

The chain employs TRBV11-3 and TRBJ2-5; D may be TRBD2 (5 bases). Germline V gene data show CDR1 as SGHNT and CDR2 as YENEEA. V lost 3 bases, J lost 3 bases, and 23 bases lay in between. The CDR3 contains 18 residues. The CDR3 bases are TGTGCCAGCAGCTTGGGAGAACTAGAGGCCCAACTGAAAGAGACCCAGTACTTC. It yields the protein CASSLGELEAQLKETQYF.

Only a few counts were recorded for this clone. The rearrangement uses TRBV27 and TRBJ1-5; TRBD1 aligns across 7 bases. Trimming at V came to 5 bases and at J to 10 bases, leaving 8 bases not matched to a gene. This CDR3 contains 13 residues. Germline-derived CDR1 and CDR2 are MNHEY and SMNVEV (reference sequence). The CDR3 sequence: CASSPGGSRPQHF. The CDR3 DNA follows: TGTGCCAGCAGTCCAGGGGGTTCCCGACCCCAGCATTTT.

The gene calls are TRBV9 and TRBJ2-2, with D possibly matching TRBD1 (6 bases). This CDR3 is built from 14 residues. Germline CDR1 reads SGDLS; CDR2 reads YYNGEE. V gave up 5 bases and J gave up 4 bases, with 12 bases separating them. The CDR3 bases are TGTGCCAGCAGACCACAGGGTCCCACCGGGGAGCTGTTTTTT. Protein: CASRPQGPTGELFF. The full variable domain, its missing parts supplied by reference TRBV9 and TRBJ2-2, is DSGVTQTPKHLITATGQRVTLRCSPRSGDLSVYWYQQSLDQGLQFLIQYYNGEERAKGNILERFSAQQFPDLHSELNLSSLELGDSALYFCASRPQGPTGELFFGEGSRLTVL.

The chain employs TRBV9 and TRBJ2-3; a possible D gene is TRBD1 (5 bases). Trimming removed 3 bases at V and 6 bases at J, with 23 bases between. The CDR3 covers 17 residues. Germline CDR1 SGDLS, CDR2 YYNGEE. CDR3 DNA sequence: TGTGCCAGCAGCGCGCCCTACCAGGGCCATTTGGAGGATACGCAGTATTTT. Translated, it gives CASSAPYQGHLEDTQYF.

The V gene is TRBV21-1, the J gene TRBJ1-5; TRBD1 is the table's D call, not checked against the DNA. TRBV21-1 is described as a pseudogene. The CDR3 has 15 amino acids. CDR3 nucleotides: TGTGCCAGCAGCAAAGGTACGACAGACAATCAGCCCCAGCATTTT. Protein: CASSKGTTDNQPQHF.

This clone showed up just a few times. The rearrangement joins TRBV5-4 to TRBJ1-6, with D unclear. The CDR3 spans 13 residues. V was clipped by 4 bases and J by 4 bases, with 6 bases between them. Germline assignment: CDR1 SGHNT and CDR2 YYREEE (reference sequence). The CDR3 DNA follows: TGTGCCAGCAGCCCGACTTATAATTCACCCCTCCACTTT. Translation gives CASSPTYNSPLHF. Based on the CDR3 plus reference TRBV5-4 and TRBJ1-6, the full variable domain is ETGVTQSPTHLIKTRGQQVTLRCSSQSGHNTVSWYQQALGQGPQFIFQYYREEENGRGNFPPRFSGLQFPNYSSELNVNALELDDSALYLCASSPTYNSPLHFGNGTRLTVT.

The CDR3 protein is CASSEDPGTGGQPQHF. The CDR3 DNA reads as TGTGCCAGCAGTGAAGACCCGGGCACAGGGGGCCAGCCCCAGCATTTT. The chain joins TRBV6-1 to TRBJ1-5, with 9 bases lining up with TRBD1. Per the germline V gene, CDR1 is MNHNS and CDR2 is SASEGT. With 1 base clipped from V and 7 bases from J, the junction kept 8 bases outside the gene matches. The CDR3 spans 16 residues.